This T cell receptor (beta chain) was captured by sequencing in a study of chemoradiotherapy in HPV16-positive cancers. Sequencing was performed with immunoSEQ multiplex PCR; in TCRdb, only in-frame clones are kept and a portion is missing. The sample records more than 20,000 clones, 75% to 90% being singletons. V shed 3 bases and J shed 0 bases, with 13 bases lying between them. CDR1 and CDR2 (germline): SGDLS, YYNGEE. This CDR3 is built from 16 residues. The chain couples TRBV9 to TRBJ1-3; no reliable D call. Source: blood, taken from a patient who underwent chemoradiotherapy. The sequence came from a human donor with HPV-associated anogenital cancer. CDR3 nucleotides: TGTGCCAGCAGCGAAGGGCAGTCCTCCTCTGGAAACACCATATATTTT. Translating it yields CASSEGQSSSGNTIYF.